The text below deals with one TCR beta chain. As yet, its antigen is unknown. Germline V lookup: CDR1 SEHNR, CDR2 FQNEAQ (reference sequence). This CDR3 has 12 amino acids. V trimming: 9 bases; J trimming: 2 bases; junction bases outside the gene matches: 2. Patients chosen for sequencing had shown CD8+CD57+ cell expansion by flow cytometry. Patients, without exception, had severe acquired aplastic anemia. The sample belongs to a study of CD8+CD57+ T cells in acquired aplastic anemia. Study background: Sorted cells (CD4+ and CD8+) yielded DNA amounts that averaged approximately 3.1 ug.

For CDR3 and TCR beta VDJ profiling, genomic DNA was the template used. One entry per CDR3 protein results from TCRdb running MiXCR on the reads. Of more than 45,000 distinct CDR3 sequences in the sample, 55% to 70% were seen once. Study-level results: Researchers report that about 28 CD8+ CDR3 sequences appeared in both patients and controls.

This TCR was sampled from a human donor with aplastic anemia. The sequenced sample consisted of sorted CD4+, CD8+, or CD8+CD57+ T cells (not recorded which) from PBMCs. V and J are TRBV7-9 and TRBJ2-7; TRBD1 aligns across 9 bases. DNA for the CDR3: TGTGCCAGTGGACAGGGGCCCTACGAGCAGTACTTC. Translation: CASGQGPYEQYF.